Sequencing of this T cell receptor (beta chain) was carried out in a study of human T cells and chemical hapten exposure. Across the whole study: Patients additionally received therapeutic doses of diphenylcyclopropenone on the scalp once a week, and this continued throughout the approximately 25-week study. The study patch tested 0.01% DPC on the upper back and read results at 6 days. General study findings and limits: Alopecia in the donors means their immune response may deviate from healthy people's. Unchanged with DPC sensitization were TCRs above 1 in 1000 frequency.

On this clonotype: The antigen is undetermined.

The CDR3 loop spans 12 amino acids. CDR1 ENHRY and CDR2 SYGVKD come from the germline V gene. V lost 8 bases, J lost 2 bases, and 10 bases lay in between. Time point here: pre-sensitization, week 0. Stated treatment: therapeutic diphenylcyclopropenone sensitization with weekly scalp DPC. One entry per CDR3 protein, called by TCRdb with MiXCR from the RACE reads. The sample consists of more than 250,000 distinct CDR3 sequences, 7% to 10% of them appearing once. V gene TRBV10-3 combines with J gene TRBJ2-7; D is undetermined. Sample: whole blood, taken in connection with sensitization to the hapten diphenylcyclopropenone (DPC). The receptor comes from a woman in her forties with alopecia areata. Some clones in this sample may be carry-over from other donors' samples. CDR3 sequence reads: CAISAGTYEQYF. As DNA, the CDR3 is TGTGCCATCTCCGCCGGCACCTACGAGCAGTACTTC.